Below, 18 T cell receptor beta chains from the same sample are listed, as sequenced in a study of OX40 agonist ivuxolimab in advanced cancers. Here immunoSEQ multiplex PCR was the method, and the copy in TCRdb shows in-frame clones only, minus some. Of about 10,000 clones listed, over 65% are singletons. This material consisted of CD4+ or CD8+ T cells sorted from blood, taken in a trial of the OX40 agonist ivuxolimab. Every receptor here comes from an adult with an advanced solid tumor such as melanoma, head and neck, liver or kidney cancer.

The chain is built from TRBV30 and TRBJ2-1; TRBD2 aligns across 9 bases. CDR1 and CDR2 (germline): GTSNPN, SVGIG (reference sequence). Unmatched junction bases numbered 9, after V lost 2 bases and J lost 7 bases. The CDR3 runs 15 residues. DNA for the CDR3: TGTGCCTGGAGTCCTTCCTTAGCGGGAGTGAATGAGCAGTTCTTC. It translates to CAWSPSLAGVNEQFF.

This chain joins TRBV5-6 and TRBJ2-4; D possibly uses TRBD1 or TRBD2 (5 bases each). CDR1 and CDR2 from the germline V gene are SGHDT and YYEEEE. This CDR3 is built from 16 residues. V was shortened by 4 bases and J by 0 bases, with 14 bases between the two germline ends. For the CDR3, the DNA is TGTGCCAGCAGCACCGGGGCTGGGATAGCCAAAAACATTCAGTACTTC. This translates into CASSTGAGIAKNIQYF. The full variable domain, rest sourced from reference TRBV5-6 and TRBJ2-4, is DAGVTQSPTHLIKTRGQQVTLRCSPKSGHDTVSWYQQALGQGPQFIFQYYEEEERQRGNFPDRFSGHQFPNYSSELNVNALLLGDSALYLCASSTGAGIAKNIQYFGAGTRLSVL.

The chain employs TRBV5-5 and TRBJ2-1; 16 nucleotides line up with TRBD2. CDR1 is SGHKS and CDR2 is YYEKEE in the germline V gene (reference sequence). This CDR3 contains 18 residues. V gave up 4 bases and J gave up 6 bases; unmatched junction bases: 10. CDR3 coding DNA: TGTGCCAGCAGCCTAGGGACTAGCGGGAGGGGAGGGATCAATGAGCAGTTCTTC. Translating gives CASSLGTSGRGGINEQFF.

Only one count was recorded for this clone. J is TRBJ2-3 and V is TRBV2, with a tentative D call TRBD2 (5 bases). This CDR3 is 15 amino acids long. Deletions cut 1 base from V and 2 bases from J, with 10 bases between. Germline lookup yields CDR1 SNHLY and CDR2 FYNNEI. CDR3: CASSEEGRDTDTQYF. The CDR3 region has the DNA TGTGCCAGCAGTGAAGAGGGCCGGGACACAGATACGCAGTATTTT.

CDR3 sequence: CASSHAYEQYF. The DNA for the CDR3 is TGCGCCAGCAGCCATGCCTACGAGCAGTACTTC. This rearrangement joins TRBV5-1 to TRBJ2-7; D gene unclear. CDR1 SGHRS and CDR2 YFSETQ come from the germline V gene. This CDR3 region has 11 residues. Trimming removed 4 bases at V and 2 bases at J, with 4 bases between.

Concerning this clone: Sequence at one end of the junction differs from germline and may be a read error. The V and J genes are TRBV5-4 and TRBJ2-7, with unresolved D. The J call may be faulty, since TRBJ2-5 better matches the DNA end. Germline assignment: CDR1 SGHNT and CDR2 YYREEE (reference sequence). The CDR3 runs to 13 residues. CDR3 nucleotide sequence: TGTGCCAGCAGATTGGACCCGAGCCAGACCCAGTACTTC. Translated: CASRLDPSQTQYF.

CDR3 in amino acids: CASSLGFGTEAFF. In nucleotides, the CDR3 is TGTGCCAGCAGCTTGGGGTTTGGAACTGAAGCTTTCTTT. The chain carries TRBV5-6 and TRBJ1-1, with D hard to call. Germline-derived CDR1 and CDR2 are SGHDT and YYEEEE. The V and J ends lost 0 bases and 5 bases respectively, with 8 bases between them. This CDR3 contains 13 residues.

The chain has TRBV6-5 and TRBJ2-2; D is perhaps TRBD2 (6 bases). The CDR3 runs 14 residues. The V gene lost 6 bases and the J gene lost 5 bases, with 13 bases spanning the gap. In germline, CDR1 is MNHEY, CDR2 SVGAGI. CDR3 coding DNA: TGTGCCAGCAGCCCCGGGAGTTTGACCGGGGAGCTGTTTTTT. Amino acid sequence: CASSPGSLTGELFF.

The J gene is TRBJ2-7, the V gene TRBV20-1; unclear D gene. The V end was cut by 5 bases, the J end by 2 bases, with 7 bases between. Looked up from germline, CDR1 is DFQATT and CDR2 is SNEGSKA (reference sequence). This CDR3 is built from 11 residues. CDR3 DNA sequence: TGCAGTGCTGCCCCAACCTACGAGCAGTACTTC. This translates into CSAAPTYEQYF.

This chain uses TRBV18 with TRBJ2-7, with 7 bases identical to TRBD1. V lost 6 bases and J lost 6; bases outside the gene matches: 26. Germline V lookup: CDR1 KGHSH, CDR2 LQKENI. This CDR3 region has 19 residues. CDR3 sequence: CASSPATPWGTAIVSEQYF. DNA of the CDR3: TGTGCCAGCTCCCCTGCAACCCCTTGGGGGACAGCGATTGTAAGCGAGCAGTACTTC.

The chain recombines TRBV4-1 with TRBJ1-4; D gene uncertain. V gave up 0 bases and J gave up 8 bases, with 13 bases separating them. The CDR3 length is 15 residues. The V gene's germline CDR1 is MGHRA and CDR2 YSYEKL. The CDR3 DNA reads TGCGCCAGCAGCCAAGAGCTGGACCAACGCGAAAAACTGTTTTTT. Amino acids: CASSQELDQREKLFF.

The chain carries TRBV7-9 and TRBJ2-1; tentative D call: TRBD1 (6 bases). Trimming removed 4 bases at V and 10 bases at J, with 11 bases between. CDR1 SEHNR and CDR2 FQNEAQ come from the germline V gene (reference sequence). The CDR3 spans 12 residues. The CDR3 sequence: CASSSLGTEQFF. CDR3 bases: TGTGCCAGCAGCTCGTTGGGGACAGAGCAGTTCTTC. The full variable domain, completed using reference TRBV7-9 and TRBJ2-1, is DTGVSQNPRHKITKRGQNVTFRCDPISEHNRLYWYRQTLGQGPEFLTYFQNEAQLEKSRLLSDRFSAERPKGSFSTLEIQRTEQGDSAMYLCASSSLGTEQFFGPGTRLTVL.

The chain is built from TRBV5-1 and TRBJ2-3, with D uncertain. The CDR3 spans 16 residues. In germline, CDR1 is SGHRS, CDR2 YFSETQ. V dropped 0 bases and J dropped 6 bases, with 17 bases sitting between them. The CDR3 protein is CASSLAGYNAEDTQYF. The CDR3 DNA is TGCGCCAGCAGCTTGGCCGGATACAATGCCGAGGATACGCAGTATTTT.

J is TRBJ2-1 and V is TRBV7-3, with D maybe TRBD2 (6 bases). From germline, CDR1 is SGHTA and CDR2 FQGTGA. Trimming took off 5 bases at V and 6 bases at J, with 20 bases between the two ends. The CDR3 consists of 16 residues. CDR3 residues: CASSISRGAAPNEQFF. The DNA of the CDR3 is TGTGCCAGCAGCATATCCCGCGGGGCGGCCCCCAATGAGCAGTTCTTC.

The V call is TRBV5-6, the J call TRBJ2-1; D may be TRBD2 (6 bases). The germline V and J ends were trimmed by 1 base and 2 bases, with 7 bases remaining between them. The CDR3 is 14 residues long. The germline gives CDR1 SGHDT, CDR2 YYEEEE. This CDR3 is CASSLTSPYNEQFF. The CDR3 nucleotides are TGTGCCAGCAGCTTGACTAGCCCCTACAATGAGCAGTTCTTC.

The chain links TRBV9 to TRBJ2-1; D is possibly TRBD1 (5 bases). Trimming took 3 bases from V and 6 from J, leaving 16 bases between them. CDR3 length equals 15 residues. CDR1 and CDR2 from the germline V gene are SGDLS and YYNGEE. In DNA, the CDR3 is TGTGCCAGCAGCGCCTCGGGCAGGGCAGGCAATGAGCAGTTCTTC. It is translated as CASSASGRAGNEQFF.

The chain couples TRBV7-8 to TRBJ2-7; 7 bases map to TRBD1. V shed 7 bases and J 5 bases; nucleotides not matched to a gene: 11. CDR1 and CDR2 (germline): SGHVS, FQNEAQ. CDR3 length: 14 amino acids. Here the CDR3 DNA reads TGTGCCAGCACCCTAGACAGGGCCGGGGACGAGCAGTACTTC. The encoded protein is CASTLDRAGDEQYF.

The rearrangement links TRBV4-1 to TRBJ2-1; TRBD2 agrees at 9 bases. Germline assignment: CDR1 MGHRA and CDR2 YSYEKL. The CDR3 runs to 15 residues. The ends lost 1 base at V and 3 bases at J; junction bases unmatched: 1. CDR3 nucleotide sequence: TGCGCCAGCAGCCAAGGGACTAGCGTCTACAATGAGCAGTTCTTC. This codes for CASSQGTSVYNEQFF.